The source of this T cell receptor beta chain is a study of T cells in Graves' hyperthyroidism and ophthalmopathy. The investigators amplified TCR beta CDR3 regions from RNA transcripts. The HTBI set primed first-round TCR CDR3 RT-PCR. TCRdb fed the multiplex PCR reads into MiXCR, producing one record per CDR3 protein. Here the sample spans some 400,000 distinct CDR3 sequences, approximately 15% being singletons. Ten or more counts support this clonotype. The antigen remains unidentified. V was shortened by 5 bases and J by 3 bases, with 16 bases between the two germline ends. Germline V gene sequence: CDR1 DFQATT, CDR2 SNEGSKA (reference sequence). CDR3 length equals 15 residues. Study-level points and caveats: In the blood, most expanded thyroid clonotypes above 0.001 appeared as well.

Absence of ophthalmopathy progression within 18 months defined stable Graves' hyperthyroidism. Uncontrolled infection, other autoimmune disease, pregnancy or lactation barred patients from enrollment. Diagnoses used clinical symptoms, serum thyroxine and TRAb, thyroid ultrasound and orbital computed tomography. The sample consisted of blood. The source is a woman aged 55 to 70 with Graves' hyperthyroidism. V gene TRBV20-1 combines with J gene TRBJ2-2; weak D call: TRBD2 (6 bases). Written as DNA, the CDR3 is TGCAGTGCTGCCCTTAGCGGTTCTTACACCGGGGAGCTGTTTTTT. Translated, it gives CSAALSGSYTGELFF.